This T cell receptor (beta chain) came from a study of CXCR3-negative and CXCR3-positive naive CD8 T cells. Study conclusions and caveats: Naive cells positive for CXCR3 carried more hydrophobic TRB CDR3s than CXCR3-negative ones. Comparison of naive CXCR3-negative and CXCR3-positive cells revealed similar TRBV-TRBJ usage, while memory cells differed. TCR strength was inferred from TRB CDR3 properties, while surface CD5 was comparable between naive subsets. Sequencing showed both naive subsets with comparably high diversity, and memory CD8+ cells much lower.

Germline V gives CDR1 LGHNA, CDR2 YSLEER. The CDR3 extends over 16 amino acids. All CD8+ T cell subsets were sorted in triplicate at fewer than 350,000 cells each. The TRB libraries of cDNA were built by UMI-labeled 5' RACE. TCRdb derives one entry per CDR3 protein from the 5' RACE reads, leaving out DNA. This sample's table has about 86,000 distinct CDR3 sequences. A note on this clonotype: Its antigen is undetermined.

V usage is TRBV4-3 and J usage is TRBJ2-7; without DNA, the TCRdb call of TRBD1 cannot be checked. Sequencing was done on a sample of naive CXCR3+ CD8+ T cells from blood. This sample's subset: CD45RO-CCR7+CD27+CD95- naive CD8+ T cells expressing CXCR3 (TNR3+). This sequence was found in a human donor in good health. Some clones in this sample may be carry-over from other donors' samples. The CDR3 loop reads CASSQDFPGVSYEQYF.